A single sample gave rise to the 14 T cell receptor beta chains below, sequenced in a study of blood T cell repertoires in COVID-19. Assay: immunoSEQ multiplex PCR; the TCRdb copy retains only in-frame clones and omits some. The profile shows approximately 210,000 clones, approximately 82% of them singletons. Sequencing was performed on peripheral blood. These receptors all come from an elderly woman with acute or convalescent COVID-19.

This CDR3 reads CASSPPGQGNTF. CDR3 DNA: TGTGCCAGCTCACCACCGGGACAGGGTAACACCTTC. The V call is TRBV18, the J call TRBJ1-2; 9 bases are shared with TRBD1. The J segment lost 12 bases and the V segment lost 0 bases, leaving 2 bases of the junction unmatched. From germline, CDR1 is KGHSH and CDR2 LQKENI. This CDR3 has 12 residues.

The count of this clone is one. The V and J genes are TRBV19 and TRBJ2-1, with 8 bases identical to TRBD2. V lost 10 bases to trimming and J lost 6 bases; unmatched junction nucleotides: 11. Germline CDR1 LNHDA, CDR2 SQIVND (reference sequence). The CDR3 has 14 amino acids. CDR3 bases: TGTGCCACTACCGGGGGGGCCGGGTCCAATGAGCAGTTCTTC. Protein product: CATTGGAGSNEQFF. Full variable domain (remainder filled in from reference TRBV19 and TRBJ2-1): DGGITQSPKYLFRKEGQNVTLSCEQNLNHDAMYWYRQDPGQGLRLIYYSQIVNDFQKGDIAEGYSVSREKKESFPLTVTSAQKNPTAFYLCATTGGAGSNEQFFGPGTRLTVL.

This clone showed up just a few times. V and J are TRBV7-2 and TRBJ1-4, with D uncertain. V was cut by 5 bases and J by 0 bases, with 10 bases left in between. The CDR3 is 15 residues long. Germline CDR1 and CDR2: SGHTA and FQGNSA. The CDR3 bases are TGTGCCAGCAGCGGCTCAAGTGCAACTAATGAAAAACTGTTTTTT. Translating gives CASSGSSATNEKLFF. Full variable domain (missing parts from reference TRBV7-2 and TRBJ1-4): GAGVSQSPSNKVTEKGKDVELRCDPISGHTALYWYRQSLGQGLEFLIYFQGNSAPDKSGLPSDRFSAERTGGSVSTLTIQRTQQEDSAVYLCASSGSSATNEKLFFGSGTQLSVL.

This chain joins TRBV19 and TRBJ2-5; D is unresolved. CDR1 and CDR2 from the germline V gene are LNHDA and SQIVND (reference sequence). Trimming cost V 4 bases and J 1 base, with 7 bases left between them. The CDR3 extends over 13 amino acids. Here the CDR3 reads CASSTNTQETQYF. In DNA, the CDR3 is TGTGCCAGTAGTACCAACACCCAAGAGACCCAGTACTTC.

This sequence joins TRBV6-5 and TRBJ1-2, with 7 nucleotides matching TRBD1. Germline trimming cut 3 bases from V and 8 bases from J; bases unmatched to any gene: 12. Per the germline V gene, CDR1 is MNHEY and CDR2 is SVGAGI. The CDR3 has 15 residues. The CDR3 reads CASSYGRRQGGGYTF. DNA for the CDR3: TGTGCCAGCAGTTATGGTAGGAGACAGGGTGGAGGCTACACCTTC.

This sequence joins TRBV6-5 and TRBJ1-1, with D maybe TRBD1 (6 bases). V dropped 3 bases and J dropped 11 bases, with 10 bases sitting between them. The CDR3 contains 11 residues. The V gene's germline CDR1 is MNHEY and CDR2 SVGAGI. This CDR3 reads CASSYTGHAFF. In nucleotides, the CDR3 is TGTGCCAGCAGTTATACAGGGCACGCTTTCTTT.

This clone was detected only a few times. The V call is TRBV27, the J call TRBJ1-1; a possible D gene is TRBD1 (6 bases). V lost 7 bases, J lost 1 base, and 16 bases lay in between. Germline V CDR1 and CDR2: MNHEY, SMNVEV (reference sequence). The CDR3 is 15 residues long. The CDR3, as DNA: TGTGCCAGCAACCCACGGGGGGGCGAGAACACTGAAGCTTTCTTT. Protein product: CASNPRGGENTEAFF.

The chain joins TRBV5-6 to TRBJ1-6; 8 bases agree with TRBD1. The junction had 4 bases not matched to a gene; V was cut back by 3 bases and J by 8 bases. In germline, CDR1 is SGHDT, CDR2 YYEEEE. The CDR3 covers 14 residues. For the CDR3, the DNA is TGTGCCAGCAGCTCCAAGGACAGGGATTCACCCCTCCACTTT. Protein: CASSSKDRDSPLHF.

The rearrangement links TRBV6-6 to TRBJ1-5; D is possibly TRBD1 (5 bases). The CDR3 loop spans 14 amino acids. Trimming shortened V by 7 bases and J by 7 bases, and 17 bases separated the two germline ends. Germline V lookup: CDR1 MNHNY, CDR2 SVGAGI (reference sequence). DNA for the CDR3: TGTGCCAGCAACCTCGGCGGGGCTGGGCAGCCCCAGCATTTT. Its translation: CASNLGGAGQPQHF.

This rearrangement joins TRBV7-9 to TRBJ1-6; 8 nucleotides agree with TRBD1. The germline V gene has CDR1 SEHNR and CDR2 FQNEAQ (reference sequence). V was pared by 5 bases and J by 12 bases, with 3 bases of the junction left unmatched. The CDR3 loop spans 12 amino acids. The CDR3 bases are TGTGCCAGCAGCATACAGGGGGGACCCCTCCACTTT. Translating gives CASSIQGGPLHF.

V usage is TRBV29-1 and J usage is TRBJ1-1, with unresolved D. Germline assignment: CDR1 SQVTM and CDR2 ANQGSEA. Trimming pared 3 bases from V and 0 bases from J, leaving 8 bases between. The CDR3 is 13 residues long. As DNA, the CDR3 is TGCAGCGTTGAGAAAAACATGAACACTGAAGCTTTCTTT. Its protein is CSVEKNMNTEAFF.

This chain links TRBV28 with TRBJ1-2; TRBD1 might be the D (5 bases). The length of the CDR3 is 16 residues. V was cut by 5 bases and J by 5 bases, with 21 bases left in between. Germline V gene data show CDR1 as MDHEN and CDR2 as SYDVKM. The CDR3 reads CASSNPFEGLVYGYTF. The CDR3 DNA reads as TGTGCCAGCAGTAACCCGTTTGAGGGACTAGTATATGGCTACACCTTC.

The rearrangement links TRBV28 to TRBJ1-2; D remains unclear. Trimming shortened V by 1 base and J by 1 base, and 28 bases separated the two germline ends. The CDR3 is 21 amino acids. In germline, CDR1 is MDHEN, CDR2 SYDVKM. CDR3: CASSLFSWRTSGERFNYGYTF. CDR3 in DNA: TGTGCCAGCAGTTTATTTTCGTGGCGGACCAGCGGAGAACGCTTTAACTATGGCTACACCTTC.

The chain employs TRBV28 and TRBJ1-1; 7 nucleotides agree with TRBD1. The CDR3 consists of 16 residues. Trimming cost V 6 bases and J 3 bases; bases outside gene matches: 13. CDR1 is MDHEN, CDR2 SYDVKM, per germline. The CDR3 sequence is CASSPAAAGGYTEAFF. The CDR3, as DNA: TGTGCCAGCAGCCCCGCCGCGGCAGGGGGGTACACTGAAGCTTTCTTT. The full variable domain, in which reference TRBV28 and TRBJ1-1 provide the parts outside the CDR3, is DVKVTQSSRYLVKRTGEKVFLECVQDMDHENMFWYRQDPGLGLRLIYFSYDVKMKEKGDIPEGYSVSREKKERFSLILESASTNQTSMYLCASSPAAAGGYTEAFFGQGTRLTVV.